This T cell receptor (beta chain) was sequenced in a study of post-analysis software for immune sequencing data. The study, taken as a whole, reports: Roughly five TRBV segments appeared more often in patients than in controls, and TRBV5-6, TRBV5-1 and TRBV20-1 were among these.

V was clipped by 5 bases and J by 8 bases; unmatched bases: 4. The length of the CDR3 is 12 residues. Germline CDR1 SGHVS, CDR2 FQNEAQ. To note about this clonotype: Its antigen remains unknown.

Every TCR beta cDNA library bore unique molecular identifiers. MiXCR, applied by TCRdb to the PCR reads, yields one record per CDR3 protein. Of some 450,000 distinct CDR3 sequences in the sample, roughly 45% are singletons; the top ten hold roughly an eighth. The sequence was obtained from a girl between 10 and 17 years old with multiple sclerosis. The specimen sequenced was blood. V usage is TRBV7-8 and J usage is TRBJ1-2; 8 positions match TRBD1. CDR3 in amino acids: CASSIDRGGYTF. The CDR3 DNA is TGTGCCAGCAGCATCGACAGGGGAGGCTACACCTTC.